This T cell receptor (beta chain) was sequenced for a study of OX40 agonist ivuxolimab in advanced cancers. Study results and limitations: On average, a greater number of expanded clones characterised CD8+ T cells relative to CD4+.

The CDR3 covers 15 residues. The investigators sampled blood at baseline, at cycle 4 day 1, and at cycle 7 day 1. Here immunoSEQ multiplex PCR was the method, and the copy in TCRdb shows in-frame clones only, minus some. The sample has approximately 48,000 clones, around 77% seen once. Remarks on this clone: Its antigen remains unknown.

The chain joins TRBV21-1 to TRBJ2-7; the DNA was not compared with TRBD2, the D call given in the table. TRBV21-1 is classified as a pseudogene. The receptor was derived from an adult with an advanced solid tumor such as melanoma, head and neck, liver or kidney cancer. This specimen was CD4+ or CD8+ T cells sorted from blood, taken in a trial of the OX40 agonist ivuxolimab. The CDR3 DNA is TGTGCCAGCAGCAAAGAGACCAAGCGCCCCTACGAGCAGTACTTC. This encodes CASSKETKRPYEQYF.